This paragraph reports one T cell receptor (beta chain). Its antigen is not identified. The germline V gene encodes CDR1 MNHEY and CDR2 SVGAGI. J gave up 5 bases and V 5 bases, and 3 bases lay outside the gene matches. The CDR3 totals 13 residues. The record originates from a study of T cells in localized non-small cell lung cancer. Findings and caveats of the study: Because researchers sequenced only one region of the tumor, heterogeneity is still possible.

Generated by immunoSEQ multiplex PCR, the TCRdb table keeps only in-frame clones and is missing some. The data show around 39,000 clones, approximately 88% seen once. The chain carries TRBV6-5 and TRBJ1-2; TRBD1 aligns across 9 bases. The material was peripheral blood, obtained before any cancer treatment. The sequence came from a woman aged 40 to 75 with stage I lung adenocarcinoma. CDR3 amino acids: CASSRDRVYGYTF. The CDR3, as DNA: TGTGCCAGCAGTCGGGACAGGGTATATGGCTACACCTTC.